Listed here are 17 T cell receptor beta chains from one sample, sequenced in a study of OX40 agonist ivuxolimab in advanced cancers. TCRdb's table, derived via immunoSEQ multiplex PCR, lists solely in-frame clones and lacks some. The table includes 79,000 or so clones, roughly 89% detected once. The specimen comprised CD4+ or CD8+ T cells sorted from blood, sampled in a trial of the OX40 agonist ivuxolimab. These TCRs come from an adult with an advanced solid tumor such as melanoma, head and neck, liver or kidney cancer.

Worth noting for this clone: One junction end disagrees with the germline gene, perhaps due to a read error. V and J are TRBV7-2 and TRBJ2-7, with D perhaps given as TRBD1 or TRBD2 (6 bases each). CDR1 and CDR2 (germline): SGHTA, FQGNSA. CDR3 length: 14 amino acids. CDR3 sequence: CASSLLGGSDEQYF. DNA of the CDR3: TGTGCCAGCAGCTTATTGGGGGGCTCCGACGAGCAGTACTTC.

As DNA, the CDR3 is TGTGCCAGCAGTGCCATAGACTCTGGGGCCAACGTCCTGACTTTC. Translated: CASSAIDSGANVLTF. This chain joins TRBV2 and TRBJ2-6; no clear D gene. The V gene's germline CDR1 is SNHLY and CDR2 FYNNEI. The CDR3 totals 15 residues. V lost 4 bases and J lost 0, with 7 bases in between.

The V call is TRBV4-2, the J call TRBJ1-2, with 7 bases lining up with TRBD1. Unmatched junction bases numbered 3, after V lost 1 base and J lost 7 bases. Germline V gene data show CDR1 as LGHNA and CDR2 as YNFKEQ. The CDR3 consists of 13 residues. In DNA, the CDR3 is TGTGCCAGCAGCCAAGCCCAGGGGGTTGGCTACACCTTC. It encodes CASSQAQGVGYTF.

The chain employs TRBV9 and TRBJ2-5; possible D gene TRBD2, 6 bases. The germline gives CDR1 SGDLS, CDR2 YYNGEE. V lost 0 bases and J 5 bases, leaving 11 bases between the germline ends. The length of the CDR3 is 14 residues. The DNA for the CDR3 is TGTGCCAGCAGCGTAGAAACTAGCCCCGAGACCCAGTACTTC. It translates to CASSVETSPETQYF.

This sequence joins TRBV28 and TRBJ2-6, with a tentative D call TRBD2 (5 bases). The V end lost 4 bases, the J end lost 4 bases, and 14 bases lay between the germline ends. The germline V gene has CDR1 MDHEN and CDR2 SYDVKM. The CDR3 is 16 residues long. The CDR3 DNA reads TGTGCCAGCAGTTCCCATTCGGGATCAGGGGCCAACGTCCTGACTTTC. Translation gives CASSSHSGSGANVLTF.

This chain connects TRBV19 to TRBJ1-1; D remains unclear. Trimming shortened V by 7 bases and J by 1 base, and 10 bases separated the two germline ends. Germline CDR1 reads LNHDA; CDR2 reads SQIVND (reference sequence). The CDR3 extends over 13 amino acids. The CDR3 DNA is TGTGCCAGTACCCTCCCCGGGAACACTGAAGCTTTCTTT. Translation gives CASTLPGNTEAFF.

The chain is built from TRBV28 and TRBJ1-2; possibly TRBD1 for D (5 bases). V lost 8 bases and J lost 0, with 10 bases in between. The CDR3 extends over 13 amino acids. Germline lookup yields CDR1 MDHEN and CDR2 SYDVKM. The CDR3 coding sequence is TGTGCCAGCCGACGGGGACCTAACTATGGCTACACCTTC. Translating it yields CASRRGPNYGYTF.

This sequence joins TRBV29-1 and TRBJ2-5; 8 positions match TRBD1. The CDR3 extends over 14 amino acids. Per the germline V gene, CDR1 is SQVTM and CDR2 is ANQGSEA. Trimming took 3 bases from V and 3 from J; bases not matched to a gene: 6. This CDR3 is CSVDGTGFEETQYF. The DNA for the CDR3 is TGCAGCGTTGATGGGACAGGTTTTGAAGAGACCCAGTACTTC.

The CDR3 DNA sequence: TGTGCCAGCCGCCCGCCAGGGAACTATGGCTACACCTTC. Translation gives CASRPPGNYGYTF. This chain uses TRBV25-1 with TRBJ1-2; perhaps TRBD1 as D (5 bases). The CDR3 contains 13 residues. Germline CDR1 and CDR2: MGHDK and SYGVNS. V lost 8 bases, J lost 2 bases, and 12 bases lay in between.

The rearrangement joins TRBV7-2 to TRBJ2-3; 8 bases fit TRBD2. Germline values: CDR1 SGHTA, CDR2 FQGNSA. This CDR3 is built from 15 residues. Trimming cost V 7 bases and J 4 bases; bases outside gene matches: 10. CDR3 amino acids: CASTGGLVWSDTQYF. CDR3 in DNA: TGTGCCAGCACCGGGGGACTAGTATGGTCAGATACGCAGTATTTT.

The CDR3 DNA reads TGTGCCAGCAGCCCGGAGGCAGGGCTCTACAATGAGCAGTTCTTC. Protein product: CASSPEAGLYNEQFF. This rearrangement joins TRBV7-9 to TRBJ2-1; D may correspond to TRBD1 or TRBD2 (5 bases each). V dropped 5 bases and J dropped 3 bases, with 14 bases sitting between them. CDR1 SEHNR and CDR2 FQNEAQ come from the germline V gene (reference sequence). The CDR3 spans 15 residues.

The chain couples TRBV6-5 to TRBJ2-7; possibly TRBD2 for D (5 bases). The CDR3 is made up of 12 amino acids. Looked up from germline, CDR1 is MNHEY and CDR2 is SVGAGI. V shed 6 bases and J shed 3 bases, with 9 bases lying between them. CDR3 in amino acids: CASSPTSYEQYF. Written as DNA, the CDR3 is TGTGCCAGCAGCCCTACTAGCTACGAGCAGTACTTC.

This clone has a handful of counts. The V gene is TRBV19, the J gene TRBJ1-5; D unresolved. Germline CDR1 reads LNHDA; CDR2 reads SQIVND (reference sequence). V lost 5 bases, J lost 2 bases, and 13 bases lay in between. The CDR3 has 15 amino acids. CDR3 region: CASSPSTQGNQPQHF. Here the CDR3 DNA reads TGTGCCAGTAGTCCCTCGACCCAGGGCAATCAGCCCCAGCATTTT.

This chain joins TRBV18 and TRBJ1-2, with a weak D call TRBD1 (6 bases). CDR1 and CDR2 from the germline V gene are KGHSH and LQKENI. The CDR3 is made up of 13 amino acids. V was cut by 5 bases and J by 2 bases, with 9 bases left in between. The CDR3 nucleotides read TGTGCCAGCTCAAAACAGGGAAACTATGGCTACACCTTC. Protein product: CASSKQGNYGYTF.

The chain employs TRBV6-1 and TRBJ1-4; D is unresolved. The V end was cut by 10 bases, the J end by 8 bases, with 14 bases between. The CDR3 has 12 amino acids. Germline values: CDR1 MNHNS, CDR2 SASEGT. CDR3 nucleotide sequence: TGTGCCACCGGGCCGATAGGGGAAAAACTGTTTTTT. This translates into CATGPIGEKLFF.

This clone was seen once. The V gene is TRBV12-5, the J gene TRBJ2-5; TRBD1 matches 9 bases. Trimming removed 6 bases from V and 5 bases from J; junction bases left unmatched: 7. The CDR3 is made up of 14 amino acids. Germline-derived CDR1 and CDR2 are LGHNT and FRNRAP. This CDR3 is CASGWTGAEETQYF. The CDR3 nucleotides read TGTGCTAGTGGCTGGACAGGGGCGGAGGAGACCCAGTACTTC. The entire variable domain, with the rest obtained from reference TRBV12-5 and TRBJ2-5, is as follows: DARVTQTPRHKVTEMGQEVTMRCQPILGHNTVFWYRQTMMQGLELLAYFRNRAPLDDSGMPKDRFSAEMPDATLATLKIQPSEPRDSAVYFCASGWTGAEETQYFGPGTRLLVL.

This clone was found once. The chain has TRBV7-2 and TRBJ2-7; 8 nucleotides agree with TRBD2. The CDR3 spans 15 residues. Losses at the gene ends were 5 bases for V and 2 bases for J; bases not matched to a gene: 8. The germline CDR1 and CDR2 sequences are SGHTA and FQGNSA. The CDR3 sequence: CASSPTSGGAYEQYF. CDR3 nucleotide sequence: TGTGCCAGCAGCCCGACGAGCGGGGGCGCCTACGAGCAGTACTTC.